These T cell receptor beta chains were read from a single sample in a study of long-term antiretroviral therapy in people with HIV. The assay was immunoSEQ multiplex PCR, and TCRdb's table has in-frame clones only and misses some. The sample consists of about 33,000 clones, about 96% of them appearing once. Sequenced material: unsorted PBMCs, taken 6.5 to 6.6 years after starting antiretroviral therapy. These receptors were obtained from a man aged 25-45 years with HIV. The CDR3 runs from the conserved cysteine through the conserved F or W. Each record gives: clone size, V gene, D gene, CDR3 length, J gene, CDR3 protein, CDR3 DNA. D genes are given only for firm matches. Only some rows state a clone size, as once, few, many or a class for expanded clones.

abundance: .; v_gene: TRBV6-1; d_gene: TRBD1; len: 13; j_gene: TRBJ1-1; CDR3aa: CASGLQGGTEAFF; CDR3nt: TGTGCCAGCGGTCTACAGGGGGGCACTGAAGCTTTCTTT
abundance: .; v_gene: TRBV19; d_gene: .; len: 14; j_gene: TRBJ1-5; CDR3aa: CASSVGRKNQPQHF; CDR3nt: TGTGCCAGTAGTGTGGGACGAAAAAATCAGCCCCAGCATTTT
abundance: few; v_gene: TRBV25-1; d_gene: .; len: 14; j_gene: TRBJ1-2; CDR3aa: CASSQRSQVYGYTF; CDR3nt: TGTGCCAGCAGTCAACGCTCTCAAGTCTATGGCTACACCTTC
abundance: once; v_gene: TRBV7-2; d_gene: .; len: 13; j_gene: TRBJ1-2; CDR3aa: CASSSSGDYGYTF; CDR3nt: TGTGCCAGCAGCTCTAGTGGGGACTATGGCTACACCTTC
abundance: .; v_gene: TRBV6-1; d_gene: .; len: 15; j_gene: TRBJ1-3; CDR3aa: CASWHAVSSGNTIYF; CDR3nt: TGTGCCAGCTGGCACGCAGTGAGCTCTGGAAACACCATATATTTT
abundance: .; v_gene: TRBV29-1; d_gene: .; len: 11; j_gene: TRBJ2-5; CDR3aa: CSEYIKRAQYF; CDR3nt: TGCAGCGAGTATATTAAGAGGGCCCAGTACTTC
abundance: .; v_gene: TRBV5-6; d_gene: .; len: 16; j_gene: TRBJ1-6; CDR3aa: CASSLMQGGSNSPLHF; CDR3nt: TGTGCCAGCAGCTTGATGCAGGGTGGCAGCAATTCACCCCTCCACTTT
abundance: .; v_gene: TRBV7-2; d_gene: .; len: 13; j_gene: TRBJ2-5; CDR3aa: CASSWRSQETQYF; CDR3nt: TGTGCCAGCAGCTGGAGGAGTCAAGAGACCCAGTACTTC
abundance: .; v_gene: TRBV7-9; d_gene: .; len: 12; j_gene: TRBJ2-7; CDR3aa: CASSLEGDTSNF; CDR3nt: TGTGCCAGCAGCTTAGAAGGGGACACCTCGAACTTC
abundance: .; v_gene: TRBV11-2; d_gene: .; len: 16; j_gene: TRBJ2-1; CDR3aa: CASSPRAASSYNEQFF; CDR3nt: TGTGCCAGCAGCCCTAGGGCGGCAAGCTCCTACAATGAGCAGTTCTTC
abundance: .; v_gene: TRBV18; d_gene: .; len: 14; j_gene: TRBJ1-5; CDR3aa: CASSPMGRFEPQHF; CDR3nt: TGTGCCAGCTCACCAATGGGGCGGTTTGAGCCCCAGCATTTT
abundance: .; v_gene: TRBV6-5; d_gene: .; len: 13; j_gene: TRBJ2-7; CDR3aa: CASSQHIFYEQYF; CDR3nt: TGTGCCAGCAGTCAACACATTTTTTACGAGCAGTACTTC
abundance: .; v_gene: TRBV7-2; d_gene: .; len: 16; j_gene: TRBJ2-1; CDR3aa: CASSLVGQGLVNEQFF; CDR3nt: TGTGCCAGCAGCTTAGTGGGGCAGGGATTAGTCAATGAGCAGTTCTTC
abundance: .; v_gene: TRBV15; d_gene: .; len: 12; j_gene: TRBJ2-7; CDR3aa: CATSRTQGEQYF; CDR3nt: TGTGCCACCAGCCGCACACAGGGCGAGCAGTACTTC
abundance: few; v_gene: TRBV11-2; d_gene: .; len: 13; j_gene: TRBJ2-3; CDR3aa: CASSFQGTDTQYF; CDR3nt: TGTGCCAGCAGCTTCCAGGGCACAGATACGCAGTATTTT
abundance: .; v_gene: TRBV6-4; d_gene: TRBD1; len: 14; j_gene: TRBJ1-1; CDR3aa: CASEPSSGQGAPFF; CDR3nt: TGTGCCAGCGAACCTTCGTCGGGACAGGGTGCGCCTTTCTTT
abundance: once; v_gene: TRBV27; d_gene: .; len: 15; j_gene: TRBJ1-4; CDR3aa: CASSLLRGPREKLFF; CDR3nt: TGTGCCAGCAGTTTATTGAGAGGGCCCCGGGAAAAACTGTTTTTT
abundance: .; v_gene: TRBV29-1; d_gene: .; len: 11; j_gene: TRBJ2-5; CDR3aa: CSVRSQETQYF; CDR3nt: TGCAGCGTAAGAAGCCAAGAGACCCAGTACTTC
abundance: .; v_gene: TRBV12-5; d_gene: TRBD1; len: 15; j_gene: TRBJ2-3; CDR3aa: CASGLDRGGTDTQYF; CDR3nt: TGTGCTAGTGGTTTGGACAGGGGTGGCACAGATACGCAGTATTTT
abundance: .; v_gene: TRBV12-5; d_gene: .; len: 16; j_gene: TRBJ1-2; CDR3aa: CASGLVHPEANYGYTF; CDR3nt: TGTGCTAGTGGTTTGGTACACCCGGAAGCTAACTATGGCTACACCTTC
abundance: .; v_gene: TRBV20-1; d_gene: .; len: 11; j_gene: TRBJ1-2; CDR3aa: CSAGGGDGYTF; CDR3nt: TGCAGTGCCGGAGGTGGCGATGGCTACACCTTC
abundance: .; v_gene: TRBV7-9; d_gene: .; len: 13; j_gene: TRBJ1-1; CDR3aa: CASSLVGNTEAFF; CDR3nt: TGTGCCAGCAGCTTAGTCGGGAACACTGAAGCTTTCTTT
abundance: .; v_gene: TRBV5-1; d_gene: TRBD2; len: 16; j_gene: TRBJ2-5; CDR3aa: CASTPELAGSQETQYF; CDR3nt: TGCGCCAGCACCCCCGAGCTAGCGGGGAGCCAAGAGACCCAGTACTTC
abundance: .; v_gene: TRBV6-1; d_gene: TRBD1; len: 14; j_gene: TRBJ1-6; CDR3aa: CASSEVARGAPLHF; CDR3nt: TGTGCCAGCAGTGAAGTGGCCAGGGGGGCGCCCCTCCACTTT
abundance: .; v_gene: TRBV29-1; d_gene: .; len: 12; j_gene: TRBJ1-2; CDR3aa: CSVERAGSGYTF; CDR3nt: TGCAGCGTTGAAAGGGCCGGGTCTGGCTACACCTTC
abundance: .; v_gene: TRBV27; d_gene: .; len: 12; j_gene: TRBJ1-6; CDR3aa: CASSFYNSPLHF; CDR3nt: TGTGCCAGCAGTTTTTATAATTCACCCCTCCACTTT
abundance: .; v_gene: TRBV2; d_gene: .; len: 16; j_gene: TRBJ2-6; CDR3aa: CASHPGTHTGANVLTF; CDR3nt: TGTGCCAGTCATCCGGGCACCCACACTGGGGCCAACGTCCTGACTTTC
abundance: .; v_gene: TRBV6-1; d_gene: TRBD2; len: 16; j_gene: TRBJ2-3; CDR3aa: CASSDFRAGASDTQYF; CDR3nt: TGTGCCAGCAGTGATTTCAGAGCGGGAGCTTCCGATACGCAGTATTTT
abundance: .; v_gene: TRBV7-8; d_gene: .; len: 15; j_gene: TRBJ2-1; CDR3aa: CASSQMSGSYNEQFF; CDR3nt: TGTGCCAGCAGCCAGATGAGCGGCTCCTACAATGAGCAGTTCTTC
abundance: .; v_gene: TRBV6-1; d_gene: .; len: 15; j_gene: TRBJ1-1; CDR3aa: CASTPWGGMNTEAFF; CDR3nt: TGTGCCAGCACTCCCTGGGGGGGAATGAACACTGAAGCTTTCTTT
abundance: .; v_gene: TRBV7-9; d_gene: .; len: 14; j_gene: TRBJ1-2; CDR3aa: CASSSSAAAYGYTF; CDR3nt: TGTGCCAGCAGCTCCAGCGCGGCAGCATATGGCTACACCTTC
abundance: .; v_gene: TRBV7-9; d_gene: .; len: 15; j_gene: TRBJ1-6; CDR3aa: CASSRGRNYNSPLHF; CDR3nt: TGTGCCAGCAGCCGTGGCAGGAACTATAATTCACCCCTCCACTTT
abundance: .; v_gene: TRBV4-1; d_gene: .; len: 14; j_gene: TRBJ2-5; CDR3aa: CASSQDLELETQYF; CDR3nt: TGCGCCAGCAGCCAAGACCTCGAACTGGAGACCCAGTACTTC
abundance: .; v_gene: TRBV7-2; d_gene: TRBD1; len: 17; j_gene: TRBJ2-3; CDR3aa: CASSLGSGQGGTDTQYF; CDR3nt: TGTGCCAGCAGCTTAGGTTCCGGACAGGGCGGCACAGATACGCAGTATTTT
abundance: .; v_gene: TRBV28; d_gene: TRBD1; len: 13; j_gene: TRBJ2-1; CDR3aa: CASWTGGAYEQFF; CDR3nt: TGTGCCAGCTGGACAGGGGGGGCATATGAGCAGTTCTTC
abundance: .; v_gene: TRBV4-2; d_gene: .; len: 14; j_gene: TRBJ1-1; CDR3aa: CASSPGGGGTEAFF; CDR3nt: TGTGCCAGCAGCCCCGGGGGCGGTGGCACTGAAGCTTTCTTT
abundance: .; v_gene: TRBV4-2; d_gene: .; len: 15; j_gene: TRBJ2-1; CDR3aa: CASSQGGGGYNEQFF; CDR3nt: TGTGCCAGCAGCCAAGGAGGGGGGGGGTACAATGAGCAGTTCTTC